A selection of T cell receptor beta chains follows, all from one sample in a study of Graves' ophthalmopathy and Graves' hyperthyroidism. Via MiXCR, TCRdb re-called the multiplex PCR reads, giving one row per CDR3 protein. Here the sample spans over 450,000 distinct CDR3 sequences, around 15% being singletons. The sample taken for sequencing was blood. The receptors originated from a woman in her 30s with Graves' ophthalmopathy. Each CDR3 is given with its conserved first and last residue. Fields, in order: clone size, D gene, V gene, J gene, CDR3 length, CDR3 protein, CDR3 DNA. The D gene is left open where the match is weak. Clone size is given for some rows only: seen once, a few or many times, or a class if the clone is expanded.

many	-	TRBV7-3	TRBJ1-1	13	CASSLSTKTEAFF	TGTGCCAGCAGCTTATCGACAAAAACTGAAGCTTTCTTT
-	-	TRBV6-4	TRBJ1-5	17	CASSDHSGTRFGQPQHF	TGTGCCAGCAGTGACCATTCCGGGACGAGATTTGGCCAGCCCCAGCATTTT
-	-	TRBV29-1	TRBJ1-1	10	CSVARTEAFF	TGCAGCGTTGCTAGGACTGAAGCTTTCTTT
-	TRBD1	TRBV24-1	TRBJ2-7	15	CATSDRRDSTYEQYF	TGTGCCACCAGTGACCGAAGGGACAGCACCTACGAGCAGTACTTC
many	-	TRBV4-1	TRBJ2-5	15	CASSQDKTTLETQYF	TGCGCCAGCAGCCAAGATAAGACTACATTAGAGACCCAGTACTTC
many	TRBD1	TRBV5-1	TRBJ2-7	14	CASSLRTGFYEQYF	TGCGCCAGCAGCCTCCGGACAGGGTTCTACGAGCAGTACTTC
once	-	TRBV12-3/TRBV12-4	TRBJ2-7	13	CASSLIAGLEQYF	TGTGCCAGCAGTTTAATCGCGGGACTCGAGCAGTACTTC
many	-	TRBV4-1	TRBJ1-2	12	CASSRESDGYTF	TGCGCCAGCAGCCGAGAAAGTGACGGCTACACCTTC
-	-	TRBV7-8	TRBJ2-4	14	CASSPGSSMGIKYF	TGTGCCAGCAGCCCGGGTAGCAGTATGGGGATTAAGTACTTC
few	-	TRBV10-3	TRBJ1-1	14	CAISERTLNTEAFF	TGTGCCATCAGTGAACGGACGCTGAACACTGAAGCTTTCTTT
many	-	TRBV9	TRBJ1-6	16	CASSASGRLYNSPLHF	TGTGCCAGCAGCGCTTCGGGACGGCTCTATAATTCACCCCTCCACTTT
many	-	TRBV28	TRBJ2-6	16	CASNTFNPGTQGVLTF	TGTGCCAGCAACACCTTCAATCCCGGGACCCAAGGCGTCCTGACTTTC
-	-	TRBV12-3/TRBV12-4	TRBJ2-4	16	CAGSTTKPVAKNIQYF	TGTGCCGGCAGTACTACAAAGCCGGTAGCCAAAAACATTCAGTACTTC
many	-	TRBV18	TRBJ1-1	15	CASSPGMKQGTEAFF	TGTGCCAGCTCACCGGGCATGAAACAGGGCACTGAAGCTTTCTTT
many	-	TRBV9	TRBJ1-2	15	CASSLGTQPFYGYTF	TGTGCCAGCAGCCTAGGGACACAGCCCTTCTATGGCTACACCTTC
many	-	TRBV30	TRBJ1-1	14	CAWSGYGHLTEAFF	TGTGCCTGGAGTGGCTATGGACACCTCACTGAAGCTTTCTTT
-	-	TRBV18	TRBJ2-3	15	CASSTSEGSTDTQYF	TGTGCCAGCTCAACCAGTGAGGGGAGTACAGATACGCAGTATTTT
-	-	TRBV12-3/TRBV12-4	TRBJ1-1	10	CASSGGGTFF	TGTGCCAGCAGCGGGGGGGGAACTTTCTTT
few	TRBD1	TRBV11-3	TRBJ1-2	15	CASSSQGKGNYGYTF	TGTGCCAGCAGCTCACAGGGGAAGGGTAACTATGGCTACACCTTC
few	TRBD1	TRBV29-1	TRBJ1-1	15	CSVLTPQGMNTEAFF	TGCAGCGTCCTGACCCCACAGGGGATGAACACTGAAGCTTTCTTT
many	TRBD1	TRBV28	TRBJ2-7	13	CASRRDRGGEQYF	TGTGCCAGCAGAAGGGACAGGGGAGGCGAGCAGTACTTC
few	-	TRBV10-3	TRBJ2-2	14	CAISGTANTGELFF	TGTGCCATCAGTGGGACAGCGAACACCGGGGAGCTGTTTTTT
many	-	TRBV18	TRBJ2-5	15	CASSPRLAAQETQYF	TGTGCCAGCTCACCACGCTTGGCGGCACAAGAGACCCAGTACTTC
many	-	TRBV7-2	TRBJ1-1	15	CASSLWGSGGTEAFF	TGTGCCAGCAGCTTATGGGGTTCTGGGGGAACTGAAGCTTTCTTT
many	-	TRBV10-2	TRBJ1-4	17	CVSSEFGPGATNEKLFF	TGCGTCAGCAGTGAGTTTGGCCCGGGCGCAACTAATGAAAAACTGTTTTTT
-	-	TRBV3-1	TRBJ2-2	15	CASSQDTRDTGELFF	TGTGCCAGCAGCCAAGATACACGGGACACCGGGGAGCTGTTTTTT
many	TRBD2	TRBV6-1	TRBJ2-6	16	CASSPSGSSGANVLTF	TGTGCCAGCAGTCCCAGCGGGAGCTCTGGGGCCAACGTCCTGACTTTC
many	TRBD1	TRBV24-1	TRBJ2-5	14	CATSEPGGQETQYF	TGTGCCACCAGTGAACCAGGGGGCCAAGAGACCCAGTACTTC
many	TRBD1	TRBV20-1	TRBJ1-5	14	CSAPDRVGNQPQHF	TGCAGTGCACCGGACAGGGTGGGGAATCAGCCCCAGCATTTT
many	TRBD1	TRBV5-1	TRBJ2-7	14	CASSITGTGDEQYF	TGCGCCAGCAGCATCACCGGGACAGGGGACGAGCAGTACTTC
many	-	TRBV9	TRBJ2-7	14	CASSAEGGGLEQYF	TGTGCCAGCAGCGCAGAGGGGGGGGGCCTCGAGCAGTACTTC